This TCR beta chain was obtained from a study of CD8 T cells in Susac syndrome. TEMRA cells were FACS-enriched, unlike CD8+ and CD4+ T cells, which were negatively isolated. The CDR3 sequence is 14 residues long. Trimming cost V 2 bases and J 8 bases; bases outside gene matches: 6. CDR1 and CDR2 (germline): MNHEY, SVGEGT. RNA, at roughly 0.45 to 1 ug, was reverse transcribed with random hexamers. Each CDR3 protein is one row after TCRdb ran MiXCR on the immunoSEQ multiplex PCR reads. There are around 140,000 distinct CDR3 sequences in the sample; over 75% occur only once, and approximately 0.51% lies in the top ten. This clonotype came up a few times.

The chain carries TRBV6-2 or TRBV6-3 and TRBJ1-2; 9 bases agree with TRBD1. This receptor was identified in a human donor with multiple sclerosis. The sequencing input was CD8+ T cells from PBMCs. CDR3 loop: CASSYRDRVFGYTF. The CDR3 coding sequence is TGTGCCAGCAGTTACCGGGACAGGGTCTTCGGCTACACCTTC.